The text below deals with one T cell receptor beta chain. Those who participated ranged in age from 18 to 89 years and resided in about two dozen US areas. Cohort placement rested on clinical history that participants reported themselves. Recovered status applied to Cohort 3 donors who had two consecutive negative PCRs. It also applied to those with clearance or with symptom resolution. The data originate from a study of blood T cell repertoires in COVID-19. Libraries were prepared by immunoSEQ multiplex PCR; TCRdb keeps only in-frame clonotypes and omits some of them. The data show approximately 400,000 clones, 88% seen once. Sequencing used PBMCs or T cells enriched from blood (not recorded which). This sequence was found in a woman younger than 35 who had recovered from COVID-19.

DNA of the CDR3: TGTGCCTGGAACCCTTTGGGGGGAGGGGAAAAACTGTTTTTT. It codes for CAWNPLGGGEKLFF. The chain couples TRBV30 to TRBJ1-4, with D possibly being TRBD1 (5 bases). The germline V gene encodes CDR1 GTSNPN and CDR2 SVGIG (reference sequence). Trimming took off 4 bases at V and 8 bases at J, with 17 bases between the two ends. The CDR3 runs to 14 residues.